These 11 T cell receptor beta chains were sequenced from one sample in a study of T cell repertoires in cytomegalovirus infection. TCRdb redid the calling of the reads with MiXCR, one entry per CDR3 protein. Of about 680,000 distinct CDR3 sequences listed, 24% were seen once; the top ten hold around 7.6%. The sample taken for sequencing was CD8+ T cells from PBMCs. The receptors were gathered from a human donor in good health (CMV status not recorded). Some clones in this sample may be carry-over from other donors' samples.

This clonotype was counted ten times or more. The chain links TRBV7-2 to TRBJ2-3; D remains unclear. Per the germline V gene, CDR1 is SGHTA and CDR2 is FQGNSA. Trimming took 5 bases from V and 3 from J, leaving 6 bases between them. The CDR3 loop spans 12 amino acids. CDR3 sequence (DNA): TGTGCCAGCAGCGTACCAACAGATACGCAGTATTTT. It translates to CASSVPTDTQYF.

V gene TRBV20-1 combines with J gene TRBJ2-1; 8 bases are shared with TRBD2. Germline CDR1 DFQATT, CDR2 SNEGSKA (reference sequence). V was clipped by 4 bases and J by 1 base; unmatched bases: 9. The CDR3 has 16 residues. CDR3 region: CSAKPGTRSSYNEQFF. The CDR3 nucleotides are TGCAGTGCTAAACCCGGGACTAGATCTTCCTACAATGAGCAGTTCTTC.

The chain employs TRBV4-3 and TRBJ1-1; D unresolved. This CDR3 is 14 amino acids long. V lost 2 bases and J 0 bases, leaving 7 bases between the germline ends. CDR1 LGHNA and CDR2 YSLEER come from the germline V gene. Here the CDR3 DNA reads TGCGCCAGCAGCCAAAAAAGGGTGAACACTGAAGCTTTCTTT. Protein sequence: CASSQKRVNTEAFF.

The rearrangement joins TRBV19 to TRBJ2-1; D might be TRBD2 (6 bases). Trimming pared 3 bases from V and 7 bases from J, leaving 19 bases between. Per germline, CDR1 LNHDA and CDR2 SQIVND (reference sequence). The CDR3 is 16 residues long. The CDR3 here is CASSIRPTPRGNEQFF. As DNA, the CDR3 is TGTGCCAGTAGTATTCGCCCGACCCCCCGGGGGAATGAGCAGTTCTTC.

This clonotype has just a few counts. This chain links TRBV28 with TRBJ2-4; 8 nucleotides agree with TRBD2. CDR1 is MDHEN and CDR2 is SYDVKM in the germline V gene. The junction had 9 bases not matched to a gene; V was cut back by 5 bases and J by 6 bases. This CDR3 is built from 15 residues. CDR3 residues: CASSLEGTSLNIQYF. In nucleotides, the CDR3 is TGTGCCAGCAGTCTAGAAGGGACTAGTTTAAACATTCAGTACTTC.

As concerns this clonotype: A much larger clonotype is one base distant, so this may be a read error. For the CDR3, the DNA is TGTGCCAACAGCTTAGCACAGGGGATAGATGGCTACACCTTC. It translates to CANSLAQGIDGYTF. The chain recombines TRBV7-6 with TRBJ1-2; 7 bases agree with TRBD1. The CDR3 length is 14 residues. Germline lookup yields CDR1 SGHVS and CDR2 FNYEAQ.

In this sample, this clonotype turned up a few times. This chain connects TRBV20-1 to TRBJ2-1; D remains ambiguous. The CDR3 is 11 residues long. V was clipped by 0 bases and J by 8 bases, with 5 bases between them. Germline CDR1 reads DFQATT; CDR2 reads SNEGSKA (reference sequence). The CDR3 nucleotides read TGCAGTGCTAGAGAGTTGGATGAGCAGTTCTTC. Translation: CSARELDEQFF.

CDR3 bases: TGTGCCAGCAGACAAGCCAGTTCCAGGGCCGTCAACACTGAAGCTTTCTTT. This codes for CASRQASSRAVNTEAFF. This chain joins TRBV6-6 and TRBJ1-1; D might be TRBD1 (5 bases). This CDR3 is 17 amino acids long. Germline CDR1 is MNHNY and CDR2 is SVGAGI (reference sequence). The germline V and J ends were trimmed by 6 bases and 2 bases, with 22 bases remaining between them.

V gene TRBV7-9 combines with J gene TRBJ2-7; D is unresolved. Trimming took off 7 bases at V and 4 bases at J, with 17 bases between the two ends. The CDR3 totals 14 residues. Germline loops: CDR1 SEHNR, CDR2 FQNEAQ (reference sequence). The DNA for the CDR3 is TGTGCCAGCATCCTTACATTAGGACCGTACGAGCAGTACTTC. This translates into CASILTLGPYEQYF.

This clonotype was found a few times. The genes are TRBV20-1 and TRBJ2-7, with D perhaps TRBD1 or TRBD2 (6 bases each). Germline V lookup: CDR1 DFQATT, CDR2 SNEGSKA (reference sequence). Between the trimmed V and J ends, which lost 3 bases and 5 bases, there was a span of 11 bases. CDR3 length: 12 amino acids. The CDR3 sequence: CSASWGADEQYV. CDR3 nucleotides: TGCAGTGCTAGTTGGGGGGCCGACGAGCAGTACGTC.

This clonotype has ten or more counts. The chain carries TRBV28 and TRBJ1-6; the D gene is possibly TRBD1 (5 bases). Trimming took 2 bases from V and 7 from J, leaving 15 bases between them. This CDR3 is built from 16 residues. CDR1 and CDR2 (germline): MDHEN, SYDVKM. CDR3 region: CASSLRGAWGNSPLHF. DNA of the CDR3: TGTGCCAGCAGTTTAAGAGGGGCCTGGGGAAATTCACCCCTCCACTTT.